The 16 T cell receptor beta chains given below trace back to one sample, sequenced in a study of T-cell memory formation after mild COVID-19. TCRdb re-analysed the 5' RACE reads in MiXCR, keeping a single row per CDR3 protein. The sample records around 300,000 distinct CDR3 sequences, less than 20% being singletons. Sequencing used PBMCs or a T cell subset sorted from them (not recorded which). These TCRs come from a man aged 18 to 30 who had mild COVID-19 (a few samples of this study predate the infection). Cell type and time point are not known.

V and J are TRBV5-5 and TRBJ2-7, with D perhaps matching TRBD2 (6 bases). Germline loops: CDR1 SGHKS, CDR2 YYEKEE (reference sequence). Trimming removed 2 bases from V and 3 bases from J, with 12 bases in between. The CDR3 is made up of 14 amino acids. The CDR3 loop reads CASSFRDSVYEQYF. CDR3 bases: TGTGCCAGCAGCTTCCGGGACTCGGTCTACGAGCAGTACTTC.

This clonotype was seen more than once but under ten times. The V and J genes are TRBV7-2 and TRBJ2-5, with 11 bases matching TRBD2. Germline V CDR1 and CDR2: SGHTA, FQGNSA. CDR3 length equals 15 residues. V lost 5 bases to trimming and J lost 5 bases; unmatched junction nucleotides: 7. Written as DNA, the CDR3 is TGTGCCAGCAGCATGCCGACTAGCGGGGCTGAGACCCAGTACTTC. Translated: CASSMPTSGAETQYF.

The chain combines TRBV2 with TRBJ2-1, with 8 nucleotides matching TRBD1. The germline V gene encodes CDR1 SNHLY and CDR2 FYNNEI. J was trimmed by 8 bases and V by 4 bases; bases with no gene match: 10. This CDR3 has 15 residues. Here the CDR3 DNA reads TGTGCCAGCAGTGCGGACAGGGCGAGGGTGGATGAGCAGTTCTTC. It codes for CASSADRARVDEQFF.

The table lists this clonotype with a few counts. The gene calls are TRBV11-2 and TRBJ2-1; TRBD2 matches at 7 bases. The germline V gene has CDR1 SGHAT and CDR2 FQNNGV. After removal of 4 bases from V and 15 bases from J, the junction contained 9 bases not matched to a gene. This CDR3 is built from 12 residues. The CDR3 reads CASSSLLAKVFF. CDR3 in DNA: TGTGCCAGCAGCTCCCTACTAGCGAAGGTGTTCTTC.

Ten or more counts support this clonotype. The genes are TRBV7-2 and TRBJ2-5; D is possibly TRBD1 or TRBD2 (6 bases each). The germline CDR1 and CDR2 sequences are SGHTA and FQGNSA. Trimming took 1 base from V and 2 from J, leaving 11 bases between them. The CDR3 loop spans 15 amino acids. CDR3 amino acids: CASSLGRGWQETQYF. CDR3 nucleotide sequence: TGTGCCAGCAGCTTAGGGAGGGGGTGGCAAGAGACCCAGTACTTC.

This clonotype occurred a few times. J is TRBJ2-2 and V is TRBV7-9; 14 bases map to TRBD2. V shed 6 bases and J 1 base; nucleotides not matched to a gene: 4. Germline V CDR1 and CDR2: SEHNR, FQNEAQ (reference sequence). CDR3 size: 17 residues. DNA of the CDR3: TGTGCCAGCAGATCCGGGACTAGCGGGGGGAACACCGGGGAGCTGTTTTTT. This encodes CASRSGTSGGNTGELFF.

There are a few counts of this clonotype. This chain uses TRBV9 with TRBJ2-2; D may match TRBD1 or TRBD2 (5 bases each). The CDR3 runs to 15 residues. The V gene's germline CDR1 is SGDLS and CDR2 YYNGEE. V lost 3 bases and J 2 bases, leaving 11 bases between the germline ends. CDR3 residues: CASSDGTVNTGELFF. CDR3 coding DNA: TGTGCCAGCAGCGATGGGACGGTAAACACCGGGGAGCTGTTTTTT.

The chain joins TRBV6-6 to TRBJ1-2; D unresolved. This CDR3 spans 14 amino acids. Germline V gene sequence: CDR1 MNHNY, CDR2 SVGAGI (reference sequence). Trimming removed 2 bases at V and 2 bases at J, with 9 bases between. The CDR3 coding sequence is TGTGCCAGCAGTTACCCCGCGGGGAACTATGGCTACACCTTC. This encodes CASSYPAGNYGYTF.

The J gene is TRBJ2-7, the V gene TRBV7-9, with D possibly being TRBD1 (6 bases). Germline V gene sequence: CDR1 SEHNR, CDR2 FQNEAQ (reference sequence). V lost 6 bases and J lost 11, with 17 bases in between. The CDR3 extends over 12 amino acids. CDR3 coding DNA: TGTGCCAGCAGTCAAGGGTGGACAGCGAAGTACTTC. It codes for CASSQGWTAKYF. Supplemented by reference TRBV7-9 and TRBJ2-7, the full variable domain reads DTGVSQNPRHKITKRGQNVTFRCDPISEHNRLYWYRQTLGQGPEFLTYFQNEAQLEKSRLLSDRFSAERPKGSFSTLEIQRTEQGDSAMYLCASSQGWTAKYFGPGTRLTVT.

This clonotype was detected only a few times. The V and J genes are TRBV4-2 and TRBJ2-3; tentative D call: TRBD1 (7 bases). Trimming removed 0 bases from V and 4 bases from J, with 17 bases in between. The CDR3 spans 17 residues. CDR1 and CDR2 (germline): LGHNA, YNFKEQ. The CDR3: CASSQDAGGKYADTQYF. CDR3 nucleotide sequence: TGTGCCAGCAGCCAAGATGCAGGGGGGAAGTACGCAGATACGCAGTATTTT.

This clonotype was seen more than once but under ten times. The gene calls are TRBV5-5 and TRBJ1-1, with TRBD1 as a possible D gene (6 bases). The CDR3 totals 13 residues. Germline assignment: CDR1 SGHKS and CDR2 YYEKEE (reference sequence). Between the trimmed V and J ends, which lost 2 bases and 4 bases, there was a span of 9 bases. The CDR3 protein is CASSFVQGTEAFF. DNA for the CDR3: TGTGCCAGCAGCTTCGTACAGGGCACTGAAGCTTTCTTT. Looking up the rest from reference TRBV5-5 and TRBJ1-1 gives the full variable domain: DAGVTQSPTHLIKTRGQQVTLRCSPISGHKSVSWYQQVLGQGPQFIFQYYEKEERGRGNFPDRFSARQFPNYSSELNVNALLLGDSALYLCASSFVQGTEAFFGQGTRLTVV.

This clonotype was seen more than once but under ten times. This rearrangement joins TRBV11-1 to TRBJ1-5; D gene unclear. Germline CDR1 is SGHAT and CDR2 is FQDESV (reference sequence). The CDR3 has 18 amino acids. V lost 3 bases and J 2 bases, leaving 20 bases between the germline ends. The CDR3 nucleotides are TGTGCCAGCAGCTTTTACTCAACTGAGGTCCATGGCAATCAGCCCCAGCATTTT. Encoded protein: CASSFYSTEVHGNQPQHF.

The chain carries TRBV12-3 or TRBV12-4 and TRBJ1-6; D gene uncertain. Trimming removed 1 base at V and 3 bases at J, with 1 base between. CDR3 length: 13 amino acids. CDR3 region: CASSLDYNSPLHF. CDR3 DNA: TGTGCCAGCAGTTTAGACTATAATTCACCCCTCCACTTT.

The V and J genes are TRBV9 and TRBJ1-2; weak D call: TRBD1 (5 bases). Germline-derived CDR1 and CDR2 are SGDLS and YYNGEE. The CDR3 totals 12 residues. V was pared by 4 bases and J by 6 bases, with 10 bases between. The CDR3 is CASSPPGDGYTF. The CDR3 bases are TGTGCCAGCAGCCCCCCGGGGGATGGCTACACCTTC.

This clonotype has just a few counts. The chain recombines TRBV11-2 with TRBJ2-3; no clear D gene. This CDR3 spans 15 amino acids. The V gene lost 1 base and the J gene lost 6 bases, with 14 bases spanning the gap. Germline loops: CDR1 SGHAT, CDR2 FQNNGV. The CDR3, as DNA: TGTGCCAGCAGCTTAGCTCCCAATCGGTTCGATACGCAGTATTTT. Translated: CASSLAPNRFDTQYF.

This clonotype was seen more than once but under ten times. The rearrangement uses TRBV5-1 and TRBJ2-2; 11 bases line up with TRBD1. The CDR3 has 18 residues. Germline V lookup: CDR1 SGHRS, CDR2 YFSETQ. V lost 4 bases, J lost 0 bases, and 8 bases stayed unmatched. The CDR3 here is CASSERTGGPSNTGELFF. As DNA, the CDR3 is TGCGCCAGCAGCGAGAGGACAGGGGGCCCTTCGAACACCGGGGAGCTGTTTTTT.